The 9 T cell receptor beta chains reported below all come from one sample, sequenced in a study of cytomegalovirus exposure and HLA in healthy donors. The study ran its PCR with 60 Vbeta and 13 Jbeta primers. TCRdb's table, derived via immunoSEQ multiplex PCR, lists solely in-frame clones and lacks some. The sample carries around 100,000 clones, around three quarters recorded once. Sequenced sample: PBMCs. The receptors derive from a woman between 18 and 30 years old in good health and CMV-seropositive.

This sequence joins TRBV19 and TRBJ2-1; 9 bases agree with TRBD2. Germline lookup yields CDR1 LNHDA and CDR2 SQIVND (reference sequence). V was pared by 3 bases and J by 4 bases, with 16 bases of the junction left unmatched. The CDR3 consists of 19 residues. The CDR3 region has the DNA TGTGCCAGTAGTATGTGGGGGCCCTCAGGACTAGCGACTTACAATGAGCAGTTCTTC. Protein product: CASSMWGPSGLATYNEQFF.

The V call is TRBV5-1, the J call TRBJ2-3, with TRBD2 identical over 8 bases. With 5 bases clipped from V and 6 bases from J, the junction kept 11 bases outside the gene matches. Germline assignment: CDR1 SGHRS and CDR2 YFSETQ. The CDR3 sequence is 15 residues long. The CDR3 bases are TGCGCCAGCAGAACTAGCGGCTACAATTCCGATACGCAGTATTTT. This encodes CASRTSGYNSDTQYF.

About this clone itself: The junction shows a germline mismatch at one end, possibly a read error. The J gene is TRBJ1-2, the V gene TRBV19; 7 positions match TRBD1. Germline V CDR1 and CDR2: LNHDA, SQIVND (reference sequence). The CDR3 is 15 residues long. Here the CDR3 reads CASSIRDRDGYSYTF. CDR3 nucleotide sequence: TGTGCCAGTAGTATCCGTGACAGGGATGGCTATAGCTACACCTTC.

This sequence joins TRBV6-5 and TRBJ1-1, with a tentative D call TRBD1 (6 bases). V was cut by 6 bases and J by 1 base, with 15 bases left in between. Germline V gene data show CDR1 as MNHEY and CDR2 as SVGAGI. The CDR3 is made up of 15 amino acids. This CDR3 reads CASRTQGPENTEAFF. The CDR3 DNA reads TGTGCCAGCAGAACTCAGGGGCCCGAGAACACTGAAGCTTTCTTT.

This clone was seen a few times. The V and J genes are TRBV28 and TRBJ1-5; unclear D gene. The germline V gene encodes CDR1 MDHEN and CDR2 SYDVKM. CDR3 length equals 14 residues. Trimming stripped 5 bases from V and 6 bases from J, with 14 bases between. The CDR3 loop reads CASSLPASGQPQHF. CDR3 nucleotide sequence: TGTGCCAGCAGTCTTCCAGCAAGCGGTCAGCCCCAGCATTTT. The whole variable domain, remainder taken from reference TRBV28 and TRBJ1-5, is DVKVTQSSRYLVKRTGEKVFLECVQDMDHENMFWYRQDPGLGLRLIYFSYDVKMKEKGDIPEGYSVSREKKERFSLILESASTNQTSMYLCASSLPASGQPQHFGDGTRLSIL.

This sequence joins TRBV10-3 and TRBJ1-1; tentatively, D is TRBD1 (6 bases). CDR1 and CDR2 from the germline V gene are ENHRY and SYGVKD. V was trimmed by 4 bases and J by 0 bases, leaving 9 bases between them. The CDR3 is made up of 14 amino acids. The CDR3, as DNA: TGTGCCATCAGTGCGAACAGGGTGAACACTGAAGCTTTCTTT. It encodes CAISANRVNTEAFF.

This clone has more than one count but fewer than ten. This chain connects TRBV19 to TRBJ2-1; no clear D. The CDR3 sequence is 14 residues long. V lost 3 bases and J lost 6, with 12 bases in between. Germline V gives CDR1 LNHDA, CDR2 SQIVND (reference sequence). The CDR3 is CASSMRKYGNEQFF. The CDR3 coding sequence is TGTGCCAGTAGTATGCGGAAGTACGGCAATGAGCAGTTCTTC.

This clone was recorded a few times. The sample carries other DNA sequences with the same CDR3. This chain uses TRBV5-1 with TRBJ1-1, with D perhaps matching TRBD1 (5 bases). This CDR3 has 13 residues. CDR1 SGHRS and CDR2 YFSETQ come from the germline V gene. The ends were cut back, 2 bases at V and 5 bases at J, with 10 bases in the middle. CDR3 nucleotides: TGCGCCAGCAGCTTCAACGGGGGAACTGAAGCTTTCTTT. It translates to CASSFNGGTEAFF.

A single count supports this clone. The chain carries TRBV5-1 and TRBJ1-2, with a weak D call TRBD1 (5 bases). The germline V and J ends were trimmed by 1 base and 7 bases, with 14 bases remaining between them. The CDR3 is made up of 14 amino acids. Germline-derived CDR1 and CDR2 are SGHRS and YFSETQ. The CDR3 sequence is CASSLSQGSFGYTF. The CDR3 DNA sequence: TGCGCCAGCAGCTTGTCGCAGGGATCGTTTGGCTACACCTTC.